The 29 T cell receptor beta chains given below trace back to one sample, sequenced in a study of blood T cell repertoires in COVID-19. TCRdb's copy holds only in-frame clones and misses some; the assay was immunoSEQ multiplex PCR. Seen here are about 280,000 clones, around 89% observed once, and the top ten hold approximately 1.5%. Material for sequencing was PBMCs or T cells enriched from blood (not recorded which). These receptor sequences come from a woman aged 18-30 years with acute COVID-19.

The CDR3 protein is CASSTRLAGTVVREQYF. CDR3 nucleotide sequence: TGTGCCAGCAGCACCCGACTAGCGGGAACTGTCGTCCGCGAGCAGTACTTC. This chain uses TRBV5-4 with TRBJ2-7, with 11 positions matching TRBD2. The CDR3 length is 17 residues. Germline V gene data show CDR1 as SGHNT and CDR2 as YYREEE (reference sequence). V shed 4 bases, J shed 6 bases, and the junction held 15 bases outside the gene matches.

CDR3 residues: CASSHLRDQPQHF. The DNA for the CDR3 is TGTGCCAGCAGCCACCTGAGGGATCAGCCCCAGCATTTT. The chain uses TRBV7-2 and TRBJ1-5, with D unclear. The CDR3 covers 13 residues. Germline-derived CDR1 and CDR2 are SGHTA and FQGNSA. The V end lost 5 bases, the J end lost 5 bases, and 10 bases lay between the germline ends.

This chain joins TRBV6-2 or TRBV6-3 and TRBJ1-1; TRBD1 matches at 12 bases. CDR3 length: 20 amino acids. Losses at the gene ends were 0 bases for V and 3 bases for J; bases not matched to a gene: 14. Germline V lookup: CDR1 MNHEY, CDR2 SVGEGT. This CDR3 reads CASSYSAGFGTGGADTEAFF. The CDR3 nucleotides are TGTGCCAGCAGTTACTCGGCGGGGTTTGGGACAGGGGGCGCCGACACTGAAGCTTTCTTT.

The chain joins TRBV7-8 to TRBJ2-7, with 13 bases matching TRBD2. The CDR3 is 17 amino acids. Germline V gene sequence: CDR1 SGHVS, CDR2 FQNEAQ. The V gene end was trimmed by 6 bases and the J gene end by 5 bases; junction bases not matched to a gene: 13. The CDR3 region is CASSFSGLAGRDDEQYF. As DNA, the CDR3 is TGTGCCAGCAGTTTTTCGGGACTAGCGGGAAGGGACGACGAGCAGTACTTC.

This rearrangement joins TRBV28 to TRBJ1-1; TRBD1 agrees at 9 bases. Germline lookup yields CDR1 MDHEN and CDR2 SYDVKM. CDR3 length: 15 amino acids. The J segment lost 7 bases and the V segment lost 3 bases, leaving 9 bases of the junction unmatched. The CDR3 sequence is CASSLGTGTRIEAFF. DNA for the CDR3: TGTGCCAGCAGTTTGGGGACAGGGACAAGAATTGAAGCTTTCTTT. The variable domain in full, completed from reference TRBV28 and TRBJ1-1, reads DVKVTQSSRYLVKRTGEKVFLECVQDMDHENMFWYRQDPGLGLRLIYFSYDVKMKEKGDIPEGYSVSREKKERFSLILESASTNQTSMYLCASSLGTGTRIEAFFGQGTRLTVV.

V gene TRBV30 combines with J gene TRBJ1-1; TRBD1 might be the D (6 bases). Germline CDR1 is GTSNPN and CDR2 is SVGIG (reference sequence). The CDR3 runs to 15 residues. V lost 3 bases and J 2 bases, leaving 16 bases between the germline ends. CDR3 coding DNA: TGTGCCTGGAGAGGTCTGGGACAATTTAACACTGAAGCTTTCTTT. Amino acid sequence: CAWRGLGQFNTEAFF.

The rearrangement links TRBV27 to TRBJ1-2; D is perhaps TRBD1 (6 bases). Germline CDR1 is MNHEY and CDR2 is SMNVEV (reference sequence). V gave up 2 bases and J gave up 6 bases, with 13 bases separating them. The CDR3 is made up of 14 amino acids. The CDR3 region is CASSLVAGEHGYTF. The CDR3 DNA sequence: TGTGCCAGCAGTTTAGTTGCAGGGGAGCATGGCTACACCTTC.

The rearrangement joins TRBV15 to TRBJ1-5; tentatively, D is TRBD1 (5 bases). Trimming cost V 4 bases and J 5 bases, with 6 bases left between them. This CDR3 is built from 12 residues. Germline V gene data show CDR1 as LNHNV and CDR2 as YYDKDF (reference sequence). This CDR3 is CATSKQDQPQHF. The CDR3 DNA follows: TGTGCCACCAGCAAACAGGATCAGCCCCAGCATTTT.

This clone was seen only once. The V and J genes are TRBV11-2 and TRBJ2-7, with D perhaps TRBD1 (5 bases). Germline V gives CDR1 SGHAT, CDR2 FQNNGV. Trimming shortened V by 2 bases and J by 3 bases, and 11 bases separated the two germline ends. CDR3 length: 14 amino acids. The CDR3 loop is CASSLTDSVYEQYF. Here the CDR3 DNA reads TGTGCCAGCAGCTTAACAGACAGCGTCTACGAGCAGTACTTC.

V is TRBV28 and J is TRBJ2-7; D unresolved. V was pared by 6 bases and J by 2 bases, with 11 bases between. Germline CDR1 MDHEN, CDR2 SYDVKM. The CDR3 spans 13 residues. CDR3 DNA sequence: TGTGCCAGCAGGTTTGAGGATACCTACGAGCAGTACTTC. Amino acid sequence: CASRFEDTYEQYF.

The rearrangement joins TRBV27 to TRBJ1-5, with D maybe TRBD1 (5 bases). In germline, CDR1 is MNHEY, CDR2 SMNVEV (reference sequence). The CDR3 loop spans 17 amino acids. V lost 3 bases, J lost 4 bases, and 19 bases lay in between. This chain's CDR3 is CASSFRRGNSRNQPQHF. CDR3 sequence (DNA): TGTGCCAGCAGTTTTCGGCGGGGGAATAGCCGTAATCAGCCCCAGCATTTT.

The chain employs TRBV27 and TRBJ2-1; a possible D gene is TRBD2 (5 bases). The CDR3 consists of 15 residues. The V end was cut by 6 bases, the J end by 14 bases, with 26 bases between. The V gene's germline CDR1 is MNHEY and CDR2 SMNVEV (reference sequence). The CDR3 nucleotides read TGTGCCAGCAGACCCGCCGGGAAAGGCCCCGAGAAGGAGTTCTTC. Its translation is CASRPAGKGPEKEFF.

The genes are TRBV11-2 and TRBJ1-1, with D unclear. From germline, CDR1 is SGHAT and CDR2 FQNNGV. The CDR3 runs to 14 residues. V shed 3 bases and J shed 1 base, with 9 bases lying between them. DNA of the CDR3: TGTGCCAGCAGCTTGTTCTCCGGGAACACTGAAGCTTTCTTT. It yields the protein CASSLFSGNTEAFF.

Here the CDR3 reads CASKFWHSYEQYF. CDR3 sequence (DNA): TGTGCCAGCAAATTCTGGCACTCCTACGAGCAGTACTTC. The genes are TRBV11-2 and TRBJ2-7, with unresolved D. Trimming took 7 bases from V and 0 from J, leaving 10 bases between them. CDR1 is SGHAT, CDR2 FQNNGV, per germline. The CDR3 totals 13 residues.

V gene TRBV7-3 combines with J gene TRBJ2-3; D might be TRBD2 (6 bases). This CDR3 spans 15 amino acids. Germline assignment: CDR1 SGHTA and CDR2 FQGTGA. The V and J ends lost 0 bases and 0 bases respectively, with 7 bases between them. This chain's CDR3 is CASSLTGTSTDTQYF. The CDR3, as DNA: TGTGCCAGCAGCTTAACAGGGACTAGCACAGATACGCAGTATTTT.

The chain carries TRBV18 and TRBJ2-1; possibly TRBD1 for D (5 bases). The V end lost 3 bases, the J end lost 6 bases, and 9 bases lay between the germline ends. This CDR3 region has 13 residues. CDR1 is KGHSH, CDR2 LQKENI, per germline. This chain's CDR3 is CASSPPTGNEQFF. The CDR3 DNA is TGTGCCAGCTCACCTCCAACAGGCAATGAGCAGTTCTTC.

In this sample, this clone turned up once. This chain joins TRBV15 and TRBJ1-1; the match to TRBD1 covers 8 bases. V shed 2 bases, J shed 6 bases, and the junction held 2 bases outside the gene matches. The CDR3 is 13 amino acids. In germline, CDR1 is LNHNV, CDR2 YYDKDF (reference sequence). CDR3 coding DNA: TGTGCCACCAGCAGACAGGGGGCGGCTGAAGCTTTCTTT. Residues: CATSRQGAAEAFF.

This chain connects TRBV7-2 to TRBJ1-2; 7 positions agree with TRBD1. Germline CDR1 and CDR2: SGHTA and FQGNSA. J lost 4 bases, V lost 1 base, and 9 bases had no gene match. This CDR3 region has 16 residues. DNA of the CDR3: TGTGCCAGCAGCTTAGGAACAGGGGAACCTGCCTATGGCTACACCTTC. Encoded protein: CASSLGTGEPAYGYTF.

This clone was counted once. V is TRBV6-4 and J is TRBJ1-3; 8 bases are shared with TRBD1. Germline V gives CDR1 MRHNA, CDR2 SNTAGT. The junction had 9 bases not matched to a gene; V was cut back by 3 bases and J by 5 bases. The CDR3 is 16 residues long. The CDR3 coding sequence is TGTGCCAGCAGTGATCCCACAGGGGGTAGGAGAAACACCATATATTTT. Amino acid sequence: CASSDPTGGRRNTIYF.

As concerns this clone: This sample includes further DNA sequences coding for the same CDR3. The chain is built from TRBV7-9 and TRBJ1-5; D is possibly TRBD1 (5 bases). The V end was cut by 5 bases, the J end by 4 bases, with 9 bases between. The CDR3 covers 13 residues. The germline gives CDR1 SEHNR, CDR2 FQNEAQ (reference sequence). The CDR3 spells CASSPGGNQPQHF. The CDR3 region has the DNA TGTGCCAGCAGCCCGGGGGGGAATCAGCCCCAGCATTTT.

The chain combines TRBV4-2 with TRBJ2-7; the match to TRBD1 covers 7 bases. Germline CDR1 and CDR2: LGHNA and YNFKEQ. This CDR3 contains 16 residues. With 2 bases clipped from V and 2 bases from J, the junction kept 9 bases outside the gene matches. The CDR3 DNA reads as TGTGCCAGCAGCCAATTAGGGGGCGGGCGAGCCTACGAGCAGTACTTC. Residues: CASSQLGGGRAYEQYF.

CDR3 loop: CAWIQGSRGYTF. The CDR3 nucleotides are TGTGCCTGGATCCAGGGGTCGCGTGGCTACACCTTC. The chain combines TRBV30 with TRBJ1-2, with D possibly TRBD1 on 6 matching bases. Germline-derived CDR1 and CDR2 are GTSNPN and SVGIG (reference sequence). The CDR3 has 12 amino acids. V was shortened by 4 bases and J by 7 bases, with 13 bases between the two germline ends.

The chain has TRBV3-1 (or the pseudogene TRBV3-2) and TRBJ2-1; no clear D gene. The germline CDR1 and CDR2 sequences are LGHDT and YNNKEL (reference sequence). The CDR3 is 16 amino acids. The V gene lost 1 base and the J gene lost 7 bases, with 17 bases spanning the gap. The CDR3 protein is CASSQGPPRSSNEQFF. The DNA of the CDR3 is TGTGCCAGCAGCCAAGGTCCCCCTAGATCGAGTAATGAGCAGTTCTTC.

The chain joins TRBV27 to TRBJ1-1, with a weak D call TRBD1 (6 bases). This CDR3 is 17 amino acids long. The germline V and J ends were trimmed by 6 bases and 3 bases, with 23 bases remaining between them. Germline assignment: CDR1 MNHEY and CDR2 SMNVEV (reference sequence). In DNA, the CDR3 is TGTGCCAGCAGCTCCCAGGGGCGCGGGCGTTGGGACACTGAAGCTTTCTTT. Encoded protein: CASSSQGRGRWDTEAFF.

This rearrangement joins TRBV25-1 to TRBJ2-1; D gene ambiguous. The CDR3 is 16 residues long. The V end lost 1 base, the J end lost 1 base, and 11 bases lay between the germline ends. Germline assignment: CDR1 MGHDK and CDR2 SYGVNS. CDR3 loop: CASSESRSASYNEQFF. Here the CDR3 DNA reads TGTGCCAGCAGTGAATCGAGGTCGGCATCCTACAATGAGCAGTTCTTC.

The chain recombines TRBV5-1 with TRBJ2-1; TRBD2 matches at 7 bases. Germline CDR1 is SGHRS and CDR2 is YFSETQ. Losses at the gene ends were 4 bases for V and 6 bases for J; bases not matched to a gene: 7. This CDR3 comprises 14 residues. CDR3 nucleotides: TGCGCCAGCAGCGAGGCTAGCGGTGTCAATGAGCAGTTCTTC. Encoded protein: CASSEASGVNEQFF.

V is TRBV7-9 and J is TRBJ2-7, with 7 bases that match TRBD2. This CDR3 has 16 residues. Germline loops: CDR1 SEHNR, CDR2 FQNEAQ (reference sequence). V lost 5 bases to trimming and J lost 5 bases; unmatched junction nucleotides: 15. CDR3 protein: CASSPLLGGGVHEQYF. The CDR3 DNA sequence: TGTGCCAGCAGCCCACTCCTGGGGGGGGGTGTCCACGAGCAGTACTTC.

This rearrangement joins TRBV12-3 or TRBV12-4 to TRBJ2-5; the D gene is possibly TRBD2 (5 bases). The CDR3 is 13 residues long. V lost 6 bases and J 0 bases, leaving 8 bases between the germline ends. DNA for the CDR3: TGTGCCAGCAGCTTCGGGAACCAAGAGACCCAGTACTTC. Protein sequence: CASSFGNQETQYF.

The chain has TRBV28 and TRBJ1-5, with a tentative D call TRBD1 (6 bases). V lost 3 bases and J 2 bases, leaving 11 bases between the germline ends. The CDR3 is 15 amino acids. Germline CDR1 reads MDHEN; CDR2 reads SYDVKM. CDR3 in amino acids: CASSFPKGGNQPQHF. The CDR3 DNA reads as TGTGCCAGCAGTTTCCCCAAGGGGGGCAATCAGCCCCAGCATTTT.